This T cell receptor beta chain was sequenced during a study of T cell repertoires in cytomegalovirus infection. Background on the study: TCR beta signatures that were public indicated CMV infection and matching HLA type.

The study's findings and limits: Clonotypes of TCR beta that were HLA-C-restricted and CMV-specific dominated the ex vivo response. Adding up the frequency of public TCR beta families identified people who carried CMV plus the relevant HLA.

Each CDR3 protein gets one entry after TCRdb re-called the reads with MiXCR. This sample has roughly 250,000 distinct CDR3 sequences, with roughly an eighth found just once. This clonotype was seen at least ten times. The antigen is not known. Germline values: CDR1 MNHEY, CDR2 SVGAGI. V was trimmed by 2 bases and J by 0 bases, leaving 14 bases between them. The CDR3 totals 18 residues. Sequencing used PBMCs. The rearrangement links TRBV6-5 to TRBJ2-6; D unclear. The sequence was obtained from a human donor in good health (CMV status not recorded). Some clones in this sample may be carry-over from other donors' samples. The CDR3 DNA reads as TGTGCCAGCAGTTACGAGAGGCAGCCGAGCTCTGGGGCCAACGTCCTGACTTTC. Translating gives CASSYERQPSSGANVLTF.